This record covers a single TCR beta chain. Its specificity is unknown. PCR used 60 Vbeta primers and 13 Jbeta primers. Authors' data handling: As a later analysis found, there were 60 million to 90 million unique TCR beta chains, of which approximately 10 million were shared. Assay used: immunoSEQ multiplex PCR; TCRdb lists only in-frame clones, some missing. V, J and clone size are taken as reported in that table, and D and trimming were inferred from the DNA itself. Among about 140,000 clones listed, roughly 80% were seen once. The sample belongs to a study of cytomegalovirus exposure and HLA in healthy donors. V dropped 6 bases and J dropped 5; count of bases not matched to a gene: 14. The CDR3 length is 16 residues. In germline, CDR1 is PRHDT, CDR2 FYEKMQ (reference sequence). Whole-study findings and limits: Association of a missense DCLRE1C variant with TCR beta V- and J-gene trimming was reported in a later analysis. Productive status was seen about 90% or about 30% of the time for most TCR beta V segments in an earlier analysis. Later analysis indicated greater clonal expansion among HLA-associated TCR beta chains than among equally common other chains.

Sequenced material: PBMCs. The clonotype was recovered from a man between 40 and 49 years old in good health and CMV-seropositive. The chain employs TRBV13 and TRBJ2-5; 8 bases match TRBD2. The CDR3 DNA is TGTGCCAGCAGTACCTACCGGGACACGGGAGGGGAGACCCAGTACTTC. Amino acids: CASSTYRDTGGETQYF.